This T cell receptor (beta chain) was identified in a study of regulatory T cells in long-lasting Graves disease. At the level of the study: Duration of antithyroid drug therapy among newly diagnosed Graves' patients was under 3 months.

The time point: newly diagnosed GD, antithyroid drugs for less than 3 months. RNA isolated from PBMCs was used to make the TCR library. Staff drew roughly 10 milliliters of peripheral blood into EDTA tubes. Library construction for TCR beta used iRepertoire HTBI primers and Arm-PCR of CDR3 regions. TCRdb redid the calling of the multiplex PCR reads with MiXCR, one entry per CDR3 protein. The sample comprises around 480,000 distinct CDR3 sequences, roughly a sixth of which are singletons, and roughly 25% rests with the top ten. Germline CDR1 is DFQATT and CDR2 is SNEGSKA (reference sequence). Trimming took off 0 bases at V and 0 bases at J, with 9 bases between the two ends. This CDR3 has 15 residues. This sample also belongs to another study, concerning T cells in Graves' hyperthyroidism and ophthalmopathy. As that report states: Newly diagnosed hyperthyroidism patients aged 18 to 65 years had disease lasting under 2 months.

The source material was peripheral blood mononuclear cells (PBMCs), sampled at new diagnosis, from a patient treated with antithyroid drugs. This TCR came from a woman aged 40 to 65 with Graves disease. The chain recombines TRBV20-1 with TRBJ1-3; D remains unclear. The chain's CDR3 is CSARETGRSGNTIYF. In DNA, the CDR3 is TGCAGTGCTAGAGAGACGGGCCGCTCTGGAAACACCATATATTTT.